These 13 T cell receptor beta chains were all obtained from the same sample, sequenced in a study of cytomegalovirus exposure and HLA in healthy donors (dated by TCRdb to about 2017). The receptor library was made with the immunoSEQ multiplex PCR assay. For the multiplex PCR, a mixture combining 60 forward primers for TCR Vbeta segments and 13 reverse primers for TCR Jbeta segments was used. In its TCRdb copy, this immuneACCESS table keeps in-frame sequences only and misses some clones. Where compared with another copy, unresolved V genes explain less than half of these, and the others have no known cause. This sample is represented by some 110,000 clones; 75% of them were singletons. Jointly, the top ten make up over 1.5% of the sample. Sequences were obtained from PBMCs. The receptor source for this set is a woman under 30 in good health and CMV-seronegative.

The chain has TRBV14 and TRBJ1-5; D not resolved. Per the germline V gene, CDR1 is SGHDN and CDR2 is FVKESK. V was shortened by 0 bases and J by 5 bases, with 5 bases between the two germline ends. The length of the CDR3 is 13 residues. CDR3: CASSQESHQPQHF. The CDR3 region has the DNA TGTGCCAGCAGCCAAGAATCTCATCAGCCCCAGCATTTT.

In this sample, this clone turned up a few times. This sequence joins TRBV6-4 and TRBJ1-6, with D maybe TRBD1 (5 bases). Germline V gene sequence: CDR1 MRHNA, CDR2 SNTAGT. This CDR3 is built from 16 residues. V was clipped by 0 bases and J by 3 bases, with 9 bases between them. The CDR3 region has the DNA TGTGCCAGCAGTGACTCAGGGGATGGCTATAATTCACCCCTCCACTTT. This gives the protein CASSDSGDGYNSPLHF.

CDR3 region: CASYQLAGGSDTQYF. The DNA for the CDR3 is TGTGCCAGCTATCAACTAGCGGGGGGGTCAGATACGCAGTATTTT. This chain links TRBV6-1 with TRBJ2-3, with 13 bases matching TRBD2. The V gene end was trimmed by 8 bases and the J gene end by 4 bases; junction bases not matched to a gene: 6. CDR3 length equals 15 residues. CDR1 and CDR2 from the germline V gene are MNHNS and SASEGT.

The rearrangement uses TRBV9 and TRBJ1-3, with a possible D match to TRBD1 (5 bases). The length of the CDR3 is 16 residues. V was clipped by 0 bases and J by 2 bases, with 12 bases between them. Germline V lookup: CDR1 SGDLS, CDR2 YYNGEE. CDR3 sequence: CASSVDRSRAGNTIYF. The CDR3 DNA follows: TGTGCCAGCAGCGTAGACCGATCCAGGGCTGGAAACACCATATATTTT.

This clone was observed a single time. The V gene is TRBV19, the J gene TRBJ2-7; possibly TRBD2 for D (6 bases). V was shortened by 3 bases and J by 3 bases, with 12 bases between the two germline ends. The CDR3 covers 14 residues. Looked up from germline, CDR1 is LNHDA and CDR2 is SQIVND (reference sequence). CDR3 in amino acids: CASSIGGLYYEQYF. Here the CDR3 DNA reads TGTGCCAGTAGTATTGGGGGACTTTACTACGAGCAGTACTTC.

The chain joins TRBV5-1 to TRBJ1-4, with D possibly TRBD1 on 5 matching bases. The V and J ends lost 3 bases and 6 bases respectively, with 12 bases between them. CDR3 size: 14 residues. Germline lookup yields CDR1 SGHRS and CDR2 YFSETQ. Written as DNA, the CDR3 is TGCGCCAGCAGCTCTGGTAGGGGTTATGAAAAACTGTTTTTT. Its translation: CASSSGRGYEKLFF.

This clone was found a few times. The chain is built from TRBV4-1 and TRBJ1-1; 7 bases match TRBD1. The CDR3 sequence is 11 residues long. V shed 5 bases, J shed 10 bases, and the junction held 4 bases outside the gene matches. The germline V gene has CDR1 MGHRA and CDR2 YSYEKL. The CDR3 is CASSWTGGAFF. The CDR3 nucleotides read TGCGCCAGCAGCTGGACAGGAGGAGCTTTCTTT.

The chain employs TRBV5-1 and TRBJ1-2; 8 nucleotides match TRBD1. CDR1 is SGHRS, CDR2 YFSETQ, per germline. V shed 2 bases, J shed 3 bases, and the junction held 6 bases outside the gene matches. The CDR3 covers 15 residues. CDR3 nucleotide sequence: TGCGCCAGCAGCTTTGGACAGGGTCTATACTATGGCTACACCTTC. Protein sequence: CASSFGQGLYYGYTF.

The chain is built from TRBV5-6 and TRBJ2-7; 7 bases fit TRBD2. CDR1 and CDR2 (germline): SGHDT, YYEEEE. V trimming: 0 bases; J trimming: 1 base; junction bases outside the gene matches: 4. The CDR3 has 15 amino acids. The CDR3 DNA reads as TGTGCCAGCAGCTTGGGCGGGGGACTATCCTACGAGCAGTACTTC. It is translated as CASSLGGGLSYEQYF.

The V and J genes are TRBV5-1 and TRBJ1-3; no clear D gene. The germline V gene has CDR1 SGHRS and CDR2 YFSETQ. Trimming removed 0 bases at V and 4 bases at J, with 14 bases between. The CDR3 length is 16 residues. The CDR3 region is CASSLGGNSGGNTIYF. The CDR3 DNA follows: TGCGCCAGCAGCTTGGGAGGGAACAGCGGAGGAAACACCATATATTTT.

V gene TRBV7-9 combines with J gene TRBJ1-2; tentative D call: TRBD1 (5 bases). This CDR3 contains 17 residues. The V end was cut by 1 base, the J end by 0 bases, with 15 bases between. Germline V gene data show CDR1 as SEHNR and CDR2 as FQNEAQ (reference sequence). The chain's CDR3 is CASSLVGLQLANYGYTF. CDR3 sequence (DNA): TGTGCCAGCAGCTTAGTGGGACTACAGCTAGCTAACTATGGCTACACCTTC.

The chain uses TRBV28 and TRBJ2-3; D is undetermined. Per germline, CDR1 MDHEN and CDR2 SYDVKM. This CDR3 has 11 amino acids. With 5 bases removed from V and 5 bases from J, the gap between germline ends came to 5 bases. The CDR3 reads CASSLEDTQYF. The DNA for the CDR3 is TGTGCCAGCAGTCTAGAAGATACGCAGTATTTT.

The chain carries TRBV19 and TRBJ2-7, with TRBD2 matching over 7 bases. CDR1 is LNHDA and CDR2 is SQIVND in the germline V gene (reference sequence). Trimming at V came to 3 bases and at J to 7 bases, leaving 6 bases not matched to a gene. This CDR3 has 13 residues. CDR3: CASSIGKGGEQYF. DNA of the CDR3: TGTGCCAGTAGTATCGGAAAGGGAGGGGAGCAGTACTTC.